These 20 T cell receptor beta chains were all obtained from the same sample, sequenced in a study of Graves' ophthalmopathy and Graves' hyperthyroidism. RNA transcripts were the source from which TCR beta CDR3 regions were amplified. The workflow started with a first-round RT-PCR run with HTBI primers and then moved on to a second-round multiplex PCR. TCRdb passed the multiplex PCR reads through MiXCR, listing each CDR3 protein once. The sample lists roughly 500,000 distinct CDR3 sequences, approximately 14% occurring once. Sequenced material: blood. These receptor sequences come from a young woman with Graves' ophthalmopathy.

This clonotype was counted ten times or more. The gene calls are TRBV20-1 and TRBJ2-7; the D is unclear. Trimming pared 0 bases from V and 10 bases from J, leaving 1 base between. Germline V lookup: CDR1 DFQATT, CDR2 SNEGSKA (reference sequence). The CDR3 has 8 residues. CDR3 protein: CSARDQYF. CDR3 nucleotide sequence: TGCAGTGCTAGAGACCAGTACTTC.

This clonotype has ten or more counts. The chain links TRBV2 to TRBJ1-1, with D unclear. CDR3 size: 14 residues. The V and J ends lost 7 bases and 0 bases respectively, with 12 bases between them. Germline V gene data show CDR1 as SNHLY and CDR2 as FYNNEI. CDR3 amino acids: CASTLPGMNTEAFF. The CDR3 DNA sequence: TGTGCCAGCACCCTACCAGGAATGAACACTGAAGCTTTCTTT.

The sample holds many counts of this clonotype. The chain carries TRBV6-5 and TRBJ1-3, with D perhaps matching TRBD1 (6 bases). V lost 2 bases to trimming and J lost 2 bases, with 7 bases between them. Germline CDR1 and CDR2: MNHEY and SVGAGI. The CDR3 consists of 14 residues. The CDR3 here is CASSYGTTGNTIYF. In DNA, the CDR3 is TGTGCCAGCAGTTACGGGACAACTGGAAACACCATATATTTT.

This clonotype has a handful of counts. This chain joins TRBV18 and TRBJ2-7, with D possibly being TRBD1 (6 bases). Trimming removed 3 bases from V and 0 bases from J, with 9 bases in between. CDR3 length: 14 residues. From germline, CDR1 is KGHSH and CDR2 LQKENI. CDR3 DNA sequence: TGTGCCAGCTCACCGCAGGGGATCTCCTACGAGCAGTACTTC. It yields the protein CASSPQGISYEQYF. The whole variable domain, filled in from reference TRBV18 and TRBJ2-7, reads NAGVMQNPRHLVRRRGQEARLRCSPMKGHSHVYWYRQLPEEGLKFMVYLQKENIIDESGMPKERFSAEFPKEGPSILRIQQVVRGDSAAYFCASSPQGISYEQYFGPGTRLTVT.

This clonotype was recorded a few times. V gene TRBV5-1 combines with J gene TRBJ1-1, with TRBD1 as a possible D gene (5 bases). The ends were cut back, 3 bases at V and 5 bases at J, with 11 bases in the middle. Germline-derived CDR1 and CDR2 are SGHRS and YFSETQ. The CDR3 is made up of 13 amino acids. The CDR3 is CASSYRIETEAFF. The CDR3 DNA reads TGCGCCAGCAGCTACAGGATAGAGACTGAAGCTTTCTTT.

This clonotype has ten or more counts. The V and J genes are TRBV12-3 or TRBV12-4 and TRBJ1-1, with D maybe TRBD1 (5 bases). There are 14 residues in the CDR3. Trimming stripped 2 bases from V and 4 bases from J, with 11 bases between. CDR3 nucleotide sequence: TGTGCCAGCAGTTTAAACGAGGGGCGCACTGAAGCTTTCTTT. It specifies CASSLNEGRTEAFF.

Many counts were recorded for this clonotype. V usage is TRBV12-3 or TRBV12-4 and J usage is TRBJ2-7; TRBD1 or TRBD2 may be the D gene (5 bases each). The CDR3 extends over 14 amino acids. V was clipped by 5 bases and J by 3 bases, with 14 bases between them. CDR3 in amino acids: CASSAGTVVYEQYF. The DNA of the CDR3 is TGTGCCAGCAGTGCCGGGACCGTAGTCTACGAGCAGTACTTC.

This clonotype was counted many times. The genes are TRBV2 and TRBJ1-1; D not certain. The V and J ends lost 5 bases and 5 bases respectively, with 9 bases between them. This CDR3 is built from 12 residues. The V gene's germline CDR1 is SNHLY and CDR2 FYNNEI. CDR3 protein: CASSLMLTEAFF. Here the CDR3 DNA reads TGTGCCAGCAGTCTGATGTTGACTGAAGCTTTCTTT.

V and J are TRBV28 and TRBJ2-5, with 7 bases identical to TRBD2. Germline V gene sequence: CDR1 MDHEN, CDR2 SYDVKM. The CDR3 runs 17 residues. The V segment lost 2 bases and the J segment 5 bases; nucleotides outside the gene matches: 14. Written as DNA, the CDR3 is TGTGCCAGCAGTTTAGGGGCTAGCGGCCCTGAGGGGGAGACCCAGTACTTC. Amino acids: CASSLGASGPEGETQYF.

This clonotype has at least ten counts. The chain has TRBV2 and TRBJ1-2, with D possibly TRBD1 on 5 matching bases. The CDR3 loop spans 14 amino acids. V was shortened by 7 bases and J by 4 bases, with 16 bases between the two germline ends. From germline, CDR1 is SNHLY and CDR2 FYNNEI. This CDR3 is CASTPLGDPYGYTF. CDR3 bases: TGTGCCAGCACCCCTTTGGGGGATCCCTATGGCTACACCTTC.

This clonotype was counted at least ten times. The V gene is TRBV6-5, the J gene TRBJ2-5; 10 nucleotides match TRBD2. Germline V gene sequence: CDR1 MNHEY, CDR2 SVGAGI. CDR3 length equals 18 residues. The junction had 15 bases not matched to a gene; V was cut back by 0 bases and J by 8 bases. The CDR3 sequence: CASSYSASGGPAIDTQYF. CDR3 sequence (DNA): TGTGCCAGCAGTTACTCGGCTAGCGGGGGCCCAGCGATAGATACCCAGTACTTC.

This clonotype was recorded at least ten times. The chain is built from TRBV12-3 or TRBV12-4 and TRBJ2-7; 9 bases line up with TRBD1. This CDR3 is built from 15 residues. J gave up 1 base and V 4 bases, and 5 bases lay outside the gene matches. DNA for the CDR3: TGTGCCAGCAGTTCCATGGGGACAGGGTCCTACGAGCAGTACTTC. Encoded protein: CASSSMGTGSYEQYF.

This clonotype has at least ten counts. The chain employs TRBV20-1 and TRBJ1-5; a possible D gene is TRBD1 (5 bases). CDR1 is DFQATT and CDR2 is SNEGSKA in the germline V gene (reference sequence). V was cut by 2 bases and J by 4 bases, with 18 bases left in between. The CDR3 loop spans 16 amino acids. CDR3 in DNA: TGCAGTGCTAGACCCAATTCCGGGACCGAGAATCAGCCCCAGCATTTT. Its protein is CSARPNSGTENQPQHF.

This clonotype was seen ten or more times. The V and J genes are TRBV2 and TRBJ2-7, with D tentatively TRBD2 (6 bases). The ends were cut back, 3 bases at V and 3 bases at J, with 9 bases in the middle. CDR3 length equals 13 residues. Germline V gene lookup returns CDR1 SNHLY and CDR2 FYNNEI. The CDR3 coding sequence is TGTGCCAGCAGTGAGGAGGGCTTCTACGAGCAGTACTTC. Translating gives CASSEEGFYEQYF.

The sample holds many counts of this clonotype. The chain uses TRBV7-8 and TRBJ2-2; 15 bases align to TRBD2. Trimming cost V 2 bases and J 2 bases; bases outside gene matches: 3. CDR1 and CDR2 from the germline V gene are SGHVS and FQNEAQ. This CDR3 has 18 amino acids. The CDR3 spells CASSLRTSGGDNTGELFF. The CDR3 nucleotides read TGTGCCAGCAGCTTACGGACTAGCGGGGGGGATAACACCGGGGAGCTGTTTTTT. The full variable domain, rest sourced from reference TRBV7-8 and TRBJ2-2, is GAGVSQSPRYKVAKRGQDVALRCDPISGHVSLFWYQQALGQGPEFLTYFQNEAQLDKSGLPSDRFFAERPEGSVSTLKIQRTQQEDSAVYLCASSLRTSGGDNTGELFFGEGSRLTVL.

Many counts were recorded for this clonotype. V usage is TRBV28 and J usage is TRBJ1-2, with D perhaps TRBD1 (5 bases). Deletions cut 5 bases from V and 8 bases from J, with 9 bases between. The CDR3 runs 11 residues. Germline CDR1 reads MDHEN; CDR2 reads SYDVKM. The CDR3 protein is CASSPAGGYTF. The CDR3 DNA reads TGTGCCAGCAGTCCAGCAGGGGGCTACACCTTC.

This clonotype was observed at least ten times. The chain links TRBV7-2 to TRBJ2-2; D is unresolved. Germline CDR1 SGHTA, CDR2 FQGNSA. CDR3 size: 13 residues. Trimming took off 10 bases at V and 1 base at J, with 10 bases between the two ends. DNA for the CDR3: TGTGCCACTTCGGAACAGAACACCGGGGAGCTGTTTTTT. It codes for CATSEQNTGELFF.

This chain connects TRBV28 to TRBJ2-7, with D maybe TRBD2 (6 bases). This CDR3 is built from 14 residues. Germline V CDR1 and CDR2: MDHEN, SYDVKM. Between the trimmed V and J ends, which lost 6 bases and 2 bases, there was a span of 14 bases. The CDR3 here is CASSPRDSAYEQYF. The CDR3 DNA is TGTGCCAGCAGCCCCCGGGACTCAGCCTACGAGCAGTACTTC.

This chain links TRBV10-3 with TRBJ2-5, with TRBD1 as a possible D gene (5 bases). Germline-derived CDR1 and CDR2 are ENHRY and SYGVKD. With 0 bases removed from V and 4 bases from J, the gap between germline ends came to 12 bases. The CDR3 extends over 15 amino acids. CDR3 DNA: TGTGCCATCAGTGAGTCGGCAGGGTTTCGAGAGACCCAGTACTTC. Translation gives CAISESAGFRETQYF.

This clonotype was observed many times. The V call is TRBV6-1, the J call TRBJ2-7; 9 positions match TRBD1. V lost 8 bases and J lost 7; bases outside the gene matches: 9. Germline CDR1 is MNHNS and CDR2 is SASEGT. CDR3 length: 13 residues. CDR3 coding DNA: TGTGCCAGCGCCCGGGACAGGGCGGGTGAGCAGTACTTC. Amino acid sequence: CASARDRAGEQYF.